The T cell receptor beta chain described here comes from a study of T cells in Graves' hyperthyroidism and ophthalmopathy. RNA transcripts provided the source from which TCR beta CDR3 regions were amplified. HTBI primers were employed in a first-round RT-PCR of the TCR CDR3. MiXCR, run by TCRdb on the multiplex PCR reads, gives a single entry per CDR3 protein. Seen here are 550,000 to 800,000 distinct CDR3 sequences, around a sixth observed once, and the top ten hold 15% to 17%. There are many counts of this clonotype. Germline-derived CDR1 and CDR2 are SGHRS and YFSETQ. The V segment lost 4 bases and the J segment 0 bases; nucleotides outside the gene matches: 13. The CDR3 spans 18 residues.

This receptor was obtained from a man aged 50-60 years with Graves' hyperthyroidism. The sample taken for sequencing was blood. The chain joins TRBV5-1 to TRBJ2-4; 7 nucleotides align to TRBD1. DNA of the CDR3: TGCGCCAGCAGCCCGAGACAGGGAGATCCTATAGCCAAAAACATTCAGTACTTC. Encoded protein: CASSPRQGDPIAKNIQYF.